Detailed here is one TCR beta chain. These data are taken from a study of blood T cell repertoires in COVID-19. Whole-study context: From the United States, Italy and Spain came samples of acute and convalescent COVID-19. Sources were T cells, B-cell-depleted T cells, or PBMCs; the material itself was cDNA or gDNA.

All enrollees were roughly 18 to 89 years old and from fewer than 30 US areas. Symptom resolution, clearance, or two negative PCRs marked donors in Cohort 3 as recovered. Measured with immunoSEQ multiplex PCR; TCRdb has only the in-frame clones, and not every one. The sample shows about 270,000 clones, 86% of them seen only once. The sequencing input was PBMCs or T cells enriched from blood (not recorded which). The sequence was obtained from a man aged 18 to 29 who had recovered from COVID-19.

The CDR3 DNA follows: TGCGCCAGCAGCTTTGGCGGATCTAGCACAGATACGCAGTATTTT. Encoded protein: CASSFGGSSTDTQYF. The J gene is TRBJ2-3, the V gene TRBV5-1; D is undetermined. The CDR3 consists of 15 residues. Germline V gives CDR1 SGHRS, CDR2 YFSETQ. The V end lost 2 bases, the J end lost 0 bases, and 10 bases lay between the germline ends.